These T cell receptor beta chains were read from a single sample in a study of T cell changes during pregnancy in multiple sclerosis. Libraries were prepared by immunoSEQ multiplex PCR; TCRdb keeps only in-frame clonotypes and omits some of them. The sample has nearly 20,000 clones, 86% seen once; the top ten hold 5.8%. The sample here was CD8+ T cells from peripheral blood mononuclear cells, taken in the third trimester of pregnancy. The receptors come from a female donor in good health, enrolled as a control in a pregnancy study. The CDR3 runs from the conserved cysteine through the conserved F or W. D genes are given only for firm matches. Size is stated for part of the rows, as once, few or many counts, or as a class when the clone is expanded.

>.|TRBV28|TRBJ1-2|.
TGTGCCAGCAGCTCGTCCGCAGGGGTAGGAGGCTACACCTTC
CASSSSAGVGGYTF
>.|TRBV4-3|TRBJ2-1|.
TGCGCCAGCAGCCCAGGAGGAACCTACAATGAGCAGTTCTTC
CASSPGGTYNEQFF
>.|TRBV5-1|TRBJ1-6|.
TGCGCCAGCAGCTTGGACATGGGGGCTTCACCCCTCCACTTT
CASSLDMGASPLHF
>.|TRBV19|TRBJ1-5|TRBD1
TGTGCCAGTAGTCTCCGGGACAGGGGGGATCAGCCCCAGCATTTT
CASSLRDRGDQPQHF
>.|TRBV28|TRBJ2-3|TRBD1
TGTGCCAGCACCCTAGGGGGCACCCTCACAGATACGCAGTATTTT
CASTLGGTLTDTQYF
>.|TRBV19|TRBJ2-2|.
TGTGCCAGTAGTTCAAAGCCGTTATACACCGGGGAGCTGTTTTTT
CASSSKPLYTGELFF
>.|TRBV15|TRBJ1-4|.
TGTGCCACCAGCAGGGGGGGAGGGAATGAAAAACTGTTTTTT
CATSRGGGNEKLFF
>.|TRBV4-3|TRBJ2-4|TRBD1
TGCGCCAGCAGCCCGTTTTGGGACAGGGCTGACATTCAGTACTTC
CASSPFWDRADIQYF
>.|TRBV11-1|TRBJ2-5|.
TGTGCCAGCAGCCCGTTCGGTCAAGAGACCCAGTACTTC
CASSPFGQETQYF
>.|TRBV7-2|TRBJ1-1|.
TGTGCCAGCAGTATTAGTACGAGAAAGCGTCCCAAAGCTTTCTTT
CASSISTRKRPKAFF
>.|TRBV5-6|TRBJ1-2|TRBD1
TGTGCCAGCAGCCCCCAAACCGGGACAGGGGGCAATGGCTACACCTTC
CASSPQTGTGGNGYTF
>once|TRBV7-9|TRBJ2-7|.
TGTGCCAGCAGCTTCCCAAGGGGCGACTACGAGCAGTACTTC
CASSFPRGDYEQYF
>.|TRBV6-4|TRBJ1-2|.
TGTGCCAGCAGATATTCGGACAGCTATGGCTACACCTTC
CASRYSDSYGYTF